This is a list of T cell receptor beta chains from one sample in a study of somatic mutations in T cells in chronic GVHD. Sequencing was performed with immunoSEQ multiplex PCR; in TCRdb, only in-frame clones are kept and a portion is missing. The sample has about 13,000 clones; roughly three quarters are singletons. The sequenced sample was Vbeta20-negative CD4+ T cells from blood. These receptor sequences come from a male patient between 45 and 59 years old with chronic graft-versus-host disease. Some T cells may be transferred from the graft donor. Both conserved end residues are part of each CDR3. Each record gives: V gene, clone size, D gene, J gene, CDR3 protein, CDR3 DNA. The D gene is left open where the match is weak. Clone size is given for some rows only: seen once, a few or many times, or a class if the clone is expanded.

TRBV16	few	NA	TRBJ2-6	CASSPPTRSSGANVLTF	TGTGCCAGCAGCCCACCGACAAGGTCCTCTGGGGCCAACGTCCTGACTTTC
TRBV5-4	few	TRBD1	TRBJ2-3	CASSWTGGTDTQYF	TGTGCCAGCAGCTGGACAGGGGGCACAGATACGCAGTATTTT
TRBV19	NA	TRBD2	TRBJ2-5	CASSAGGGRFQETQYF	TGTGCCAGTAGTGCAGGCGGGGGGCGCTTCCAAGAGACCCAGTACTTC
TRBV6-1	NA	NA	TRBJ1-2	CASSVWSTNYGYTF	TGTGCCAGCAGTGTGTGGAGTACTAACTATGGCTACACCTTC
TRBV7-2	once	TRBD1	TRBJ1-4	CASSLVGTGVLSEKLFF	TGTGCCAGCAGCTTAGTCGGGACAGGGGTTCTCTCGGAAAAACTGTTTTTT
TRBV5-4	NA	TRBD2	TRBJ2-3	CASSLRLAQGTDTQYF	TGTGCCAGCAGCCTCCGACTAGCCCAGGGCACAGATACGCAGTATTTT
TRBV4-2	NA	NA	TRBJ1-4	CASSQGYIGQNEKLFF	TGTGCCAGCAGCCAAGGGTACATTGGACAGAATGAAAAACTGTTTTTT
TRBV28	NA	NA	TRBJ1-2	CASSQGYGYTF	TGTGCCAGCAGTCAGGGATATGGCTACACCTTC
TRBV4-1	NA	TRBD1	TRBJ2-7	CASSQEYGTGYEQYF	TGCGCCAGCAGCCAAGAATATGGGACAGGGTACGAGCAGTACTTC
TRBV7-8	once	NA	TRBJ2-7	CASSLVGEEYEQYF	TGTGCCAGCAGCTTAGTTGGGGAGGAGTACGAGCAGTACTTC
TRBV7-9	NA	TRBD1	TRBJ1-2	CASTQQTGDGYTF	TGTGCCAGCACTCAACAGACAGGGGATGGCTACACCTTC
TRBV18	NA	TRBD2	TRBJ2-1	CASSPPQAGNYNEQFF	TGTGCCAGCTCACCCCCCCAAGCGGGGAATTACAATGAGCAGTTCTTC
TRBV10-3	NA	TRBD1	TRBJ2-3	CAISRDRASGDTQYF	TGTGCCATTTCTCGGGACAGGGCTTCTGGAGATACGCAGTATTTT
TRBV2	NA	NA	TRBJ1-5	CASRAQGWDNQPQHF	TGTGCCAGCAGGGCACAGGGATGGGACAATCAGCCCCAGCATTTT
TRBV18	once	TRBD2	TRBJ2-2	CASSPLSGITGELFF	TGTGCCAGCTCACCACTTAGCGGGATCACCGGGGAGCTGTTTTTT
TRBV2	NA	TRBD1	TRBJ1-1	CASEENRGNTEAFF	TGTGCCAGTGAAGAGAACAGGGGGAACACTGAAGCTTTCTTT
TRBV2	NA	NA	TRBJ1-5	CASRTGTLNQPQHF	TGTGCCAGCAGAACCGGGACACTAAATCAGCCCCAGCATTTT
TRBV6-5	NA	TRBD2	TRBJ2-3	CASSSSGQGTDTQYF	TGTGCCAGCAGCTCTAGCGGCCAGGGCACAGATACGCAGTATTTT